This T cell receptor (beta chain) came from a study of blood T cell repertoires in COVID-19. The ends lost 6 bases at V and 2 bases at J; junction bases unmatched: 7. Germline-derived CDR1 and CDR2 are MNHEY and SVGAGI. This CDR3 has 15 residues. Clones were sequenced by immunoSEQ multiplex PCR, and TCRdb holds only the in-frame ones, with some missing. The table shows 200,000 to 250,000 clones, with roughly 86% occurring only once. This sequence joins TRBV6-5 and TRBJ2-7, with TRBD1 identical over 10 bases. The source material was peripheral blood. The sequence was obtained from a woman aged 55-70 years with acute or convalescent COVID-19. The CDR3 DNA reads as TGTGCCAGCAGCTCGACAGGGGGCTATACCTACGAGCAGTACTTC. It encodes CASSSTGGYTYEQYF.